The 31 T cell receptor beta chains reported below all come from one sample, sequenced in a study of OX40 agonist ivuxolimab in advanced cancers. Assay: immunoSEQ multiplex PCR; the TCRdb copy retains only in-frame clones and omits some. The sample records approximately 80,000 clones, 90% being singletons. The sample in question was CD4+ or CD8+ T cells sorted from blood, obtained in a trial of the OX40 agonist ivuxolimab. The origin of the receptors is an adult with an advanced solid tumor such as melanoma, head and neck, liver or kidney cancer.

The J gene is TRBJ2-5, the V gene TRBV5-1, with D hard to call. Germline lookup yields CDR1 SGHRS and CDR2 YFSETQ. CDR3 size: 15 residues. Between the trimmed V and J ends, which lost 4 bases and 3 bases, there was a span of 16 bases. CDR3 sequence: CASSQATAEKETQYF. The CDR3 DNA reads as TGCGCCAGCAGCCAGGCCACAGCAGAGAAAGAGACCCAGTACTTC.

The V and J genes are TRBV25-1 and TRBJ2-5; 7 bases match TRBD1. The trim removed 5 bases at V and 3 bases at J, leaving 6 bases unmatched. CDR3 size: 14 residues. CDR1 MGHDK and CDR2 SYGVNS come from the germline V gene. CDR3 sequence (DNA): TGTGCCAGCAGTCCTACAGGGGTGGAAGAGACCCAGTACTTC. Translated, it gives CASSPTGVEETQYF.

The V call is TRBV7-8, the J call TRBJ2-1; 12 bases agree with TRBD2. CDR1 is SGHVS and CDR2 is FQNEAQ in the germline V gene. V was pared by 5 bases and J by 10 bases, with 12 bases of the junction left unmatched. The CDR3 totals 16 residues. The CDR3 loop reads CASSRPPSGGAGEQFF. The CDR3 coding sequence is TGTGCCAGCAGCCGCCCCCCTAGCGGGGGGGCCGGGGAGCAGTTCTTC.

V gene TRBV7-9 combines with J gene TRBJ2-5; D remains ambiguous. V dropped 2 bases and J dropped 3 bases, with 16 bases sitting between them. There are 16 residues in the CDR3. From germline, CDR1 is SEHNR and CDR2 FQNEAQ (reference sequence). The CDR3 DNA sequence: TGTGCCAGCAGCTTACTACGACCTGGGGAAAAAGAGACCCAGTACTTC. This translates into CASSLLRPGEKETQYF.

The genes are TRBV6-6 and TRBJ2-3, with TRBD1 identical over 10 bases. After removal of 6 bases from V and 6 bases from J, the junction contained 9 bases not matched to a gene. The germline V gene encodes CDR1 MNHNY and CDR2 SVGAGI (reference sequence). This CDR3 comprises 15 residues. In DNA form, the CDR3 reads TGTGCCAGCAGACAGGGACAGGGGAGGTCGGATACGCAGTATTTT. This codes for CASRQGQGRSDTQYF.

The V call is TRBV19, the J call TRBJ2-3; D is possibly TRBD2 (5 bases). The CDR3 is made up of 14 amino acids. Deletions cut 5 bases from V and 0 bases from J, with 9 bases between. In germline, CDR1 is LNHDA, CDR2 SQIVND (reference sequence). In DNA form, the CDR3 reads TGTGCCAGTAGTCCCCGGACTAGCACAGATACGCAGTATTTT. It encodes CASSPRTSTDTQYF. The full variable domain, rest sourced from reference TRBV19 and TRBJ2-3, is DGGITQSPKYLFRKEGQNVTLSCEQNLNHDAMYWYRQDPGQGLRLIYYSQIVNDFQKGDIAEGYSVSREKKESFPLTVTSAQKNPTAFYLCASSPRTSTDTQYFGPGTRLTVL.

The chain has TRBV5-8 and TRBJ2-5; 7 bases fit TRBD1. The germline gives CDR1 SGHTS, CDR2 YDEGEE. With V trimmed by 2 bases and J by 7 bases, 8 bases remained unmatched. The CDR3 consists of 14 residues. The CDR3 protein is CASSFRDRDGTQYF. The DNA for the CDR3 is TGTGCCAGCAGCTTTAGAGACAGGGATGGGACCCAGTACTTC.

V is TRBV5-1 and J is TRBJ2-5; D gene uncertain. Trimming took off 0 bases at V and 4 bases at J, with 7 bases between the two ends. The CDR3 has 13 residues. The germline CDR1 and CDR2 sequences are SGHRS and YFSETQ. This chain's CDR3 is CASSLDPVETQYF. CDR3 coding DNA: TGCGCCAGCAGCTTGGATCCGGTAGAGACCCAGTACTTC.

The rearrangement uses TRBV19 and TRBJ2-6; D call uncertain. Germline-derived CDR1 and CDR2 are LNHDA and SQIVND (reference sequence). CDR3 length equals 15 residues. Trimming shortened V by 3 bases and J by 0 bases, and 6 bases separated the two germline ends. CDR3 protein: CASSMRNSGANVLTF. CDR3 DNA: TGTGCCAGTAGTATGCGTAACTCTGGGGCCAACGTCCTGACTTTC.

J is TRBJ1-6 and V is TRBV19, with D unresolved. The V end lost 0 bases, the J end lost 9 bases, and 9 bases lay between the germline ends. The germline gives CDR1 LNHDA, CDR2 SQIVND (reference sequence). This CDR3 is 14 amino acids long. Here the CDR3 DNA reads TGTGCCAGTAGTATAGATAAGGCTCCTTCACCCCTCCACTTT. It yields the protein CASSIDKAPSPLHF.

The chain links TRBV5-5 to TRBJ1-1; D not certain. The CDR3 length is 11 residues. The V gene lost 0 bases and the J gene lost 5 bases, with 2 bases spanning the gap. Germline CDR1 reads SGHKS; CDR2 reads YYEKEE (reference sequence). The DNA for the CDR3 is TGTGCCAGCAGCTTGGAGACTGAAGCTTTCTTT. This gives the protein CASSLETEAFF.

The J gene is TRBJ1-5, the V gene TRBV19; TRBD1 might be the D (6 bases). Trimming shortened V by 3 bases and J by 7 bases, and 10 bases separated the two germline ends. CDR1 is LNHDA, CDR2 SQIVND, per germline (reference sequence). The CDR3 covers 13 residues. Written as DNA, the CDR3 is TGTGCCAGTAGTATGGGTAGGGGGCAGCCCCAGCATTTT. It is translated as CASSMGRGQPQHF.

The rearrangement links TRBV30 to TRBJ1-2; D is ambiguous. This CDR3 spans 13 amino acids. Trimming took off 3 bases at V and 8 bases at J, with 16 bases between the two ends. From germline, CDR1 is GTSNPN and CDR2 SVGIG (reference sequence). The CDR3 nucleotides read TGTGCCTGGAGCCGGCAGGTCATAGAAGGCTACACCTTC. Its protein is CAWSRQVIEGYTF.

For the CDR3, the DNA is TGCGCCAGCAGCTTGGCCGGGGTCGGGACTGGGGAGCAGTTCTTC. It yields the protein CASSLAGVGTGEQFF. The V gene is TRBV5-1, the J gene TRBJ2-1; tentatively, D is TRBD2 (6 bases). The CDR3 runs to 15 residues. From germline, CDR1 is SGHRS and CDR2 YFSETQ. V lost 0 bases and J 10 bases, leaving 17 bases between the germline ends.

The genes are TRBV30 and TRBJ2-5; D uncertain. Germline V gene lookup returns CDR1 GTSNPN and CDR2 SVGIG (reference sequence). Trimming cost V 1 base and J 1 base, with 10 bases left between them. CDR3 length equals 14 residues. The CDR3 bases are TGTGCCTGGAGTGAGACGAACCGCCAAGAGACCCAGTACTTC. As protein: CAWSETNRQETQYF. The full variable domain, in which reference TRBV30 and TRBJ2-5 provide the parts outside the CDR3, is SQTIHQWPATLVQPVGSPLSLECTVEGTSNPNLYWYRQAAGRGLQLLFYSVGIGQISSEVPQNLSASRPQDRQFILSSKKLLLSDSGFYLCAWSETNRQETQYFGPGTRLLVL.

CDR3 residues: CASSEARAGNYGYTF. As DNA, the CDR3 is TGTGCCAGCAGTGAAGCGCGGGCAGGGAACTATGGCTACACCTTC. J is TRBJ1-2 and V is TRBV6-1; the D gene is possibly TRBD1 (5 bases). This CDR3 has 15 residues. Germline loops: CDR1 MNHNS, CDR2 SASEGT. V was shortened by 0 bases and J by 2 bases, with 10 bases between the two germline ends.

This clone occurred a few times. The chain recombines TRBV7-2 with TRBJ2-5, with D possibly matching TRBD2 (6 bases). This CDR3 comprises 13 residues. V was clipped by 5 bases and J by 4 bases, with 11 bases between them. Germline loops: CDR1 SGHTA, CDR2 FQGNSA. This chain's CDR3 is CASSRWGGETQYF. The CDR3 DNA is TGTGCCAGCAGCCGGTGGGGAGGAGAGACCCAGTACTTC.

The V call is TRBV6-6, the J call TRBJ2-5; TRBD1 matches 8 bases. Germline V gene sequence: CDR1 MNHNY, CDR2 SVGAGI (reference sequence). This CDR3 has 14 residues. V lost 9 bases to trimming and J lost 0 bases; unmatched junction nucleotides: 6. This chain's CDR3 is CASTDRVHQETQYF. In DNA form, the CDR3 reads TGTGCCAGTACGGACAGGGTGCACCAAGAGACCCAGTACTTC.

This chain links TRBV28 with TRBJ2-7; no clear D gene. V dropped 6 bases and J dropped 4 bases, with 10 bases sitting between them. The CDR3 has 12 residues. Germline CDR1 MDHEN, CDR2 SYDVKM. The CDR3 sequence is CASSPGEYEQYV. CDR3 DNA: TGTGCCAGCAGCCCTGGGGAATACGAGCAGTACGTC.

The chain couples TRBV6-1 to TRBJ1-2; possibly TRBD1 for D (5 bases). Germline CDR1 MNHNS, CDR2 SASEGT. V was pared by 1 base and J by 7 bases, with 10 bases between. CDR3 length: 13 amino acids. Written as DNA, the CDR3 is TGTGCCAGCAGTGAAGGGGGGAGAGGTGGCTACACCTTC. This codes for CASSEGGRGGYTF.

V gene TRBV18 combines with J gene TRBJ1-2; 10 positions match TRBD1. Germline V lookup: CDR1 KGHSH, CDR2 LQKENI. CDR3 size: 14 residues. After removal of 5 bases from V and 6 bases from J, the junction contained 6 bases not matched to a gene. The CDR3, as DNA: TGTGCCAGCTCAAAGGGACAGGGGTCCGATGGCTACACCTTC. Translating it yields CASSKGQGSDGYTF.

The gene calls are TRBV5-4 and TRBJ1-1, with 7 nucleotides matching TRBD1. The germline gives CDR1 SGHNT, CDR2 YYREEE (reference sequence). The CDR3 totals 14 residues. V was pared by 4 bases and J by 1 base, with 4 bases of the junction left unmatched. In DNA form, the CDR3 reads TGTGCCAGCAGCACAGGGGAACAGAACACTGAAGCTTTCTTT. Its translation: CASSTGEQNTEAFF.

The chain has TRBV19 and TRBJ2-5; 8 bases line up with TRBD2. The ends lost 0 bases at V and 3 bases at J; junction bases unmatched: 3. This CDR3 has 15 residues. Germline-derived CDR1 and CDR2 are LNHDA and SQIVND (reference sequence). The DNA for the CDR3 is TGTGCCAGTAGTATAGAACTACTAGCGGAAGAGACCCAGTACTTC. As protein: CASSIELLAEETQYF.

This chain connects TRBV2 to TRBJ2-5, with 11 bases lining up with TRBD2. Germline loops: CDR1 SNHLY, CDR2 FYNNEI. The ends lost 3 bases at V and 7 bases at J; junction bases unmatched: 7. The CDR3 has 15 amino acids. The CDR3 DNA reads as TGTGCCAGCAGTGATGGACTAGCGGGCGCGGGGACCCAGTACTTC. Translated: CASSDGLAGAGTQYF.

The rearrangement links TRBV5-1 to TRBJ2-1, with 8 positions matching TRBD1. CDR1 is SGHRS, CDR2 YFSETQ, per germline. The CDR3 has 15 amino acids. V trimming: 4 bases; J trimming: 3 bases; junction bases outside the gene matches: 6. The CDR3 protein is CASSVGTGNYNEQFF. The DNA for the CDR3 is TGCGCCAGCAGCGTTGGGACAGGCAACTACAATGAGCAGTTCTTC. Full variable domain (missing parts from reference TRBV5-1 and TRBJ2-1): KAGVTQTPRYLIKTRGQQVTLSCSPISGHRSVSWYQQTPGQGLQFLFEYFSETQRNKGNFPGRFSGRQFSNSRSEMNVSTLELGDSALYLCASSVGTGNYNEQFFGPGTRLTVL.

This chain connects TRBV28 to TRBJ2-6, with D perhaps given as TRBD1 or TRBD2 (5 bases each). Trimming removed 3 bases from V and 11 bases from J, with 17 bases in between. This CDR3 spans 15 amino acids. Germline-derived CDR1 and CDR2 are MDHEN and SYDVKM. CDR3 region: CASSLPRESSDVLTF. Written as DNA, the CDR3 is TGTGCCAGCAGTTTGCCCAGGGAGTCTTCGGACGTCCTGACTTTC.

The J gene is TRBJ1-4, the V gene TRBV14; D is undetermined. The V gene's germline CDR1 is SGHDN and CDR2 FVKESK. The CDR3 runs 16 residues. V was pared by 1 base and J by 6 bases, with 15 bases between. The CDR3: CASSQVSRVSDEKLFF. The DNA for the CDR3 is TGTGCCAGCAGCCAAGTTTCTAGGGTGTCTGATGAAAAACTGTTTTTT.

This chain connects TRBV9 to TRBJ2-7; 7 bases fit TRBD1. Germline assignment: CDR1 SGDLS and CDR2 YYNGEE. V shed 4 bases and J 3 bases; nucleotides not matched to a gene: 1. The CDR3 is 12 amino acids. The CDR3 region is CASSRDSYEQYF. CDR3 in DNA: TGTGCCAGCAGCAGGGACAGCTACGAGCAGTACTTC.

A single count supports this clone. One junction end disagrees with the germline gene, perhaps due to a read error. The chain carries TRBV6-1 and TRBJ1-1; unclear D gene. Per germline, CDR1 MNHNS and CDR2 SASEGT. The CDR3 runs 9 residues. This CDR3 is CASSPDGNF. The CDR3, as DNA: TGTGCCAGCAGCCCAGACGGGAATTTT.

This chain joins TRBV7-6 and TRBJ2-5; D call uncertain. The CDR3 sequence is 15 residues long. Looked up from germline, CDR1 is SGHVS and CDR2 is FNYEAQ. V was trimmed by 5 bases and J by 2 bases, leaving 15 bases between them. This CDR3 is CASSLGPSQQETQYF. CDR3 in DNA: TGTGCCAGCAGCCTAGGGCCCAGTCAGCAAGAGACCCAGTACTTC.

The chain employs TRBV27 and TRBJ1-1; D is unclear. Between the trimmed V and J ends, which lost 5 bases and 1 base, there was a span of 8 bases. Germline-derived CDR1 and CDR2 are MNHEY and SMNVEV (reference sequence). This CDR3 spans 13 amino acids. CDR3 in DNA: TGTGCCAGCAGTCATCAGGAGAACACTGAAGCTTTCTTT. It translates to CASSHQENTEAFF.